The 7 T cell receptor beta chains below were found in one sample sequenced in a study of PD-L1 blockade in urothelial cancer. Profiling relied on immunoSEQ multiplex PCR, and the TCRdb table lists in-frame clones only, not all of them. The sample lists 100,000 to 150,000 clones; 86% were seen once. As to time point: peripheral blood 6 weeks after treatment start. The starting material was PBMCs, obtained around atezolizumab (anti-PD-L1) treatment. The receptor set was obtained from a man aged 50 to 59 with urothelial cancer.

The chain recombines TRBV6-5 with TRBJ1-4; D not certain. V was trimmed by 2 bases and J by 7 bases, leaving 14 bases between them. The CDR3 runs 15 residues. Germline loops: CDR1 MNHEY, CDR2 SVGAGI. The CDR3 DNA is TGTGCCAGCAGTTACCGAACAGCACGTAGTGAAAAACTGTTTTTT. Translating it yields CASSYRTARSEKLFF.

This chain joins TRBV14 and TRBJ2-1, with a weak D call TRBD2 (6 bases). Deletions cut 0 bases from V and 2 bases from J, with 14 bases between. Germline CDR1 reads SGHDN; CDR2 reads FVKESK. The CDR3 is made up of 17 amino acids. CDR3 DNA: TGTGCCAGCAGCCAAGATTGGGTTAGCGGTCCCTACAATGAGCAGTTCTTC. It encodes CASSQDWVSGPYNEQFF.

The rearrangement uses TRBV7-9 and TRBJ2-1; 13 bases line up with TRBD2. Germline V gene sequence: CDR1 SEHNR, CDR2 FQNEAQ (reference sequence). This CDR3 has 14 amino acids. The J segment lost 9 bases and the V segment lost 5 bases, leaving 4 bases of the junction unmatched. The CDR3 nucleotides are TGTGCCAGCAGCCGGACTAGCGGGAGTTCTGAGCAGTTCTTC. Its translation is CASSRTSGSSEQFF. Full variable domain (rest looked up from reference TRBV7-9 and TRBJ2-1): DTGVSQNPRHKITKRGQNVTFRCDPISEHNRLYWYRQTLGQGPEFLTYFQNEAQLEKSRLLSDRFSAERPKGSFSTLEIQRTEQGDSAMYLCASSRTSGSSEQFFGPGTRLTVL.

The rearrangement uses TRBV27 and TRBJ2-1; D gene uncertain. CDR3 length equals 11 residues. Germline CDR1 and CDR2: MNHEY and SMNVEV (reference sequence). V was pared by 4 bases and J by 9 bases, with 7 bases between. DNA of the CDR3: TGTGCCAGCAGTTACTCGCGTGAGCAGTTCTTC. Protein: CASSYSREQFF.

The CDR3 DNA reads as TGTGCCAGTAGTTACCAGGGGGTCAATCAGCCCCAGCATTTT. Translation gives CASSYQGVNQPQHF. The V and J genes are TRBV19 and TRBJ1-5; 7 positions match TRBD1. The germline CDR1 and CDR2 sequences are LNHDA and SQIVND (reference sequence). The CDR3 has 14 amino acids. The junction had 4 bases not matched to a gene; V was cut back by 5 bases and J by 3 bases.

The rearrangement uses TRBV28 and TRBJ1-2, with 7 bases identical to TRBD1. Losses at the gene ends were 2 bases for V and 1 base for J; bases not matched to a gene: 10. From germline, CDR1 is MDHEN and CDR2 SYDVKM. This CDR3 has 17 residues. As DNA, the CDR3 is TGTGCCAGCAGTTTAACGGGACAGCTAACATATAACTATGGCTACACCTTC. Translation: CASSLTGQLTYNYGYTF.

This CDR3 reads CASSLDGATTYEQYF. The CDR3 nucleotides are TGTGCCAGCAGCTTAGACGGAGCCACTACCTACGAGCAGTACTTC. The chain carries TRBV7-6 and TRBJ2-7; the D is unclear. Trimming removed 1 base at V and 2 bases at J, with 12 bases between. Germline CDR1 and CDR2: SGHVS and FNYEAQ. The CDR3 loop spans 15 amino acids.